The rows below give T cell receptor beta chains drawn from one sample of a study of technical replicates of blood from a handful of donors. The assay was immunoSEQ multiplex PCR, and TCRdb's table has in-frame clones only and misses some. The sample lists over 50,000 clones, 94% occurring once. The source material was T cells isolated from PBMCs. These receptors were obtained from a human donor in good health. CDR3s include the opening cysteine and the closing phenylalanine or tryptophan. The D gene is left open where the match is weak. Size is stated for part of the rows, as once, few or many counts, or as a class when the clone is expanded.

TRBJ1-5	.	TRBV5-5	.	CASSLAEGDSNQPQHF	TGTGCCAGCAGCTTGGCCGAGGGCGATAGCAATCAGCCCCAGCATTTT
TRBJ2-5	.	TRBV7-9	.	CASSPRAQETQYF	TGTGCCAGCAGTCCCAGGGCGCAAGAGACCCAGTACTTC
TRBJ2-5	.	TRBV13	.	CASSPDGGLQETQYF	TGTGCCAGCAGCCCAGACGGGGGGCTCCAGGAGACCCAGTACTTC
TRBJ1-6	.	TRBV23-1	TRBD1	CASRPGQELFPQPNSPLHF	TGCGCCAGCAGACCCGGACAGGAATTATTCCCTCAACCAAATTCACCCCTCCACTTT
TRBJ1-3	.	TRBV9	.	CASSVAGPGGNTIYF	TGTGCCAGCAGCGTAGCAGGGCCCGGCGGAAACACCATATATTTT
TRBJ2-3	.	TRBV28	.	CASSDQGRAADTQYF	TGTGCCAGCTCAGACCAAGGCCGTGCGGCAGATACGCAGTATTTT
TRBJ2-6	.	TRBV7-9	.	CASSPEAGGSGANVLTF	TGTGCCAGCAGCCCGGAGGCAGGGGGGTCTGGGGCCAACGTCCTGACTTTC
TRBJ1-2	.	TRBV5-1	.	CASSLDSYGYTF	TGCGCCAGCAGCTTGGACAGCTATGGCTACACCTTC
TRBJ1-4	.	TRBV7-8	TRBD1	CASSGRDRGAGKLFF	TGTGCCAGCAGCGGGCGGGACAGGGGTGCGGGAAAACTGTTTTTT
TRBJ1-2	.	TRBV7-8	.	CASSTPGTYGYTF	TGTGCCAGCAGCACGCCGGGTACCTATGGCTACACCTTC
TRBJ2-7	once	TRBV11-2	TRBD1	CASSLGKMDRGRIEYEQYF	TGTGCCAGCAGCCTAGGAAAAATGGACAGGGGGCGAATCGAATACGAGCAGTACTTC
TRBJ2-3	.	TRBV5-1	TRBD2	CASSLVGGGSDTQYF	TGCGCCAGCAGCTTGGTCGGCGGGGGGTCAGATACGCAGTATTTT
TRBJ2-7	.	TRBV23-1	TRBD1	CASSHSGLNRGGSYEQYF	TGCGCCAGCAGTCATTCCGGGCTAAACAGGGGTGGATCCTACGAGCAGTACTTC
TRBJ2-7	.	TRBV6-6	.	CASNSLRNYEQYF	TGTGCCAGCAATTCTCTTAGAAACTACGAGCAGTACTTC
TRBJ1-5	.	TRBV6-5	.	CASSYSFRNQPQHF	TGTGCCAGCAGTTACTCCTTCAGGAATCAGCCCCAGCATTTT
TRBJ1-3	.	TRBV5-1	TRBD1	CASSLGQGSSGNTIYF	TGCGCCAGCAGCTTGGGACAGGGCTCTTCTGGAAACACCATATATTTT
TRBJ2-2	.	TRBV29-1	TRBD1	CSVVPPQGEGTGELFF	TGCAGCGTTGTCCCCCCACAGGGGGAAGGGACCGGGGAGCTGTTTTTT
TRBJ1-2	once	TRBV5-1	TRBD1	CASSSKLGFQGAYGYTF	TGCGCCAGCAGCTCCAAGCTAGGGTTTCAGGGGGCCTATGGCTACACCTTC
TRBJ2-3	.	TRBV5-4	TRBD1	CASSPPGGLTDTQYF	TGTGCCAGCAGCCCCCCAGGGGGCTTGACAGATACGCAGTATTTT
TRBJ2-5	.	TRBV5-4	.	CASSLVSAPQGTQYF	TGTGCCAGCAGCTTAGTCAGCGCACCACAAGGCACCCAGTACTTC
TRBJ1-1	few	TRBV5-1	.	CASSFRDRDTEAFF	TGCGCCAGCAGCTTCAGGGATAGGGACACTGAAGCTTTCTTT
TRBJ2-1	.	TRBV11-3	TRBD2	CASSLTSWTSGHNEQFF	TGTGCCAGCAGCTTAACGAGCTGGACTAGCGGGCACAATGAGCAGTTCTTC
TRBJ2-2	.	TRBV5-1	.	CASSFSGTETGELFF	TGCGCCAGCAGCTTTTCCGGGACTGAAACCGGGGAGCTGTTTTTT
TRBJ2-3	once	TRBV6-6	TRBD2	CASSYSAGRAPDTQYF	TGTGCCAGCAGTTACTCGGCAGGGAGGGCCCCGGATACGCAGTATTTT
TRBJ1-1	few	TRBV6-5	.	CASRGAEAFF	TGTGCCTCTAGGGGTGCAGAAGCTTTCTTT
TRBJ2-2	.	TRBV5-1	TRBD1	CASSSGTGLNTGELFF	TGCGCCAGCAGCTCCGGGACAGGCTTGAACACCGGGGAGCTGTTTTTT
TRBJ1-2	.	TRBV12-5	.	CASGKTLRGTYYGYTF	TGTGCTAGTGGGAAAACCTTGAGGGGGACCTACTATGGCTACACCTTC
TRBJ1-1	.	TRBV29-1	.	CSVDAPGVGTTEAFF	TGCAGCGTTGACGCTCCAGGGGTGGGCACCACTGAAGCTTTCTTT
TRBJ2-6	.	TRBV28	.	CASSQATVGFFGSGANVLTF	TGTGCCAGCAGTCAAGCGACAGTAGGGTTTTTTGGGTCTGGGGCCAACGTCCTGACTTTC
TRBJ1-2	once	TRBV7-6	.	CASSSAFRDKTNYGYTF	TGTGCCAGCAGCTCAGCCTTCCGGGACAAGACTAACTATGGCTACACCTTC
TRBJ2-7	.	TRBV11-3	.	CASSPPRTTPYEQYF	TGTGCCAGCAGCCCTCCCCGGACAACTCCCTACGAGCAGTACTTC
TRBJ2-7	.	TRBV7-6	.	CASSLTEDSYEQYF	TGTGCCAGCAGCTTGACCGAGGACAGCTACGAGCAGTACTTC
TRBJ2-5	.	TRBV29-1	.	CSVEKQGVETQYF	TGCAGCGTTGAAAAGCAGGGTGTGGAGACCCAGTACTTC
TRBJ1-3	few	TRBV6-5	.	CASSYGLRGNTIYF	TGTGCCAGCAGTTACGGACTGCGGGGAAACACCATATATTTT
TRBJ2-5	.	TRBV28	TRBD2	CASTFSGGGETQYF	TGTGCCAGCACCTTTAGCGGGGGAGGGGAGACCCAGTACTTC
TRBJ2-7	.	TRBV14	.	CASSQEIMAETYEQYF	TGTGCCAGCAGCCAAGAAATCATGGCCGAAACCTACGAGCAGTACTTC
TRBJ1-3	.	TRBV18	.	CASSPQELSGNTIYF	TGTGCCAGCTCCCCGCAGGAACTCTCTGGAAACACCATATATTTT
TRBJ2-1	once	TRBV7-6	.	CASSLPGLDNEQFF	TGTGCCAGCAGCCTACCGGGACTTGACAATGAGCAGTTCTTC
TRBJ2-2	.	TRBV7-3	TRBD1	CASSYTGGPGELFF	TGTGCCAGCAGCTATACAGGGGGCCCCGGGGAGCTGTTTTTT
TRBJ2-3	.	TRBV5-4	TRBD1	CASSPWDRVADTQYF	TGTGCCAGCAGCCCGTGGGACAGGGTAGCAGATACGCAGTATTTT
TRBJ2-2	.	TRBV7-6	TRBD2	CASFSGVNTGELFF	TGTGCCAGCTTTAGCGGGGTGAACACCGGGGAGCTGTTTTTT
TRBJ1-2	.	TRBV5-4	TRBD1	CASSLEGARGYTF	TGTGCCAGCAGCTTGGAGGGGGCGCGTGGCTACACCTTC
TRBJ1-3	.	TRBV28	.	CASSFGDSGNTIYF	TGTGCCAGCAGTTTCGGGGACTCTGGAAACACCATATATTTT
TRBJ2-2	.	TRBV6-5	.	CASSTSTRTTGELFF	TGTGCCAGCAGTACATCCACCAGAACCACCGGGGAGCTGTTTTTT
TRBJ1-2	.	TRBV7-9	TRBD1	CASSFPPDRVDGYTF	TGTGCCAGCAGCTTCCCCCCGGACAGGGTGGATGGCTACACCTTC
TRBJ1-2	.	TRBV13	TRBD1	CASSSGTGGGYTF	TGTGCCAGCAGCTCGGGGACAGGGGGCGGCTACACCTTC
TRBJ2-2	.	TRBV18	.	CASSLTSSTMANTGELFF	TGTGCCAGCTCACTGACTAGTAGCACGATGGCGAACACCGGGGAGCTGTTTTTT